Reported below is one TCR beta chain. No antigen is known for it. In germline, CDR1 is KGHSH, CDR2 LQKENI. Trimming took off 0 bases at V and 0 bases at J, with 6 bases between the two ends. The CDR3 is 15 amino acids. This sample was taken from a study of T cell repertoires in cytomegalovirus infection. Study-level information: It can be stated that public TCR beta signatures indicated CMV infection as well as a matching HLA type.

Study-level points and caveats: HLA-C-restricted TCR beta clonotypes specific for CMV led the ex vivo response.

TCRdb ran MiXCR on the reads and lists one entry per CDR3 protein. The sample yields fewer than 350,000 distinct CDR3 sequences, 8% to 10% seen once. This receptor was identified in a human donor in good health (CMV status not recorded). Some clones in this sample may be carry-over from other donors' samples. Sequences were obtained from PBMCs. The chain carries TRBV18 and TRBJ2-1, with D unclear. CDR3 DNA sequence: TGTGCCAGCTCACCACCGGAATTCTCCTACAATGAGCAGTTCTTC. It specifies CASSPPEFSYNEQFF. The complete variable domain, with remaining parts taken from reference TRBV18 and TRBJ2-1, reads NAGVMQNPRHLVRRRGQEARLRCSPMKGHSHVYWYRQLPEEGLKFMVYLQKENIIDESGMPKERFSAEFPKEGPSILRIQQVVRGDSAAYFCASSPPEFSYNEQFFGPGTRLTVL.